The clone carrying this T cell receptor (beta chain) was recorded only once. Profiling relied on immunoSEQ multiplex PCR, and the TCRdb table lists in-frame clones only, not all of them. The top ten hold less than 7% of the sample, which has roughly 200,000 clones, about four fifths seen once. These data come from a study of blood T cell repertoires in COVID-19. Sequencing input: peripheral blood. The origin of this receptor is a woman in her forties with COVID-19, enrolled during active disease.

The CDR3 DNA is TGTGCCAGCTCACCACCGGCTAGCTATGGCTACACCTTC. It translates to CASSPPASYGYTF. The chain combines TRBV18 with TRBJ1-2, with D unclear. The CDR3 extends over 13 amino acids. Germline-derived CDR1 and CDR2 are KGHSH and LQKENI. Trimming removed 0 bases at V and 4 bases at J, with 6 bases between.